Below are 15 T cell receptor beta chains sequenced from a single sample in a study of blood T cells in healthy people across ages. It was with a sample-barcoded 5' primer and a J-beta primer mix that a second PCR of roughly 7 to 12 cycles was run. MiXCR, run by TCRdb on the 5' RACE reads, gives a single entry per CDR3 protein. The data hold 1.4 million to 1.5 million distinct CDR3 sequences, with about 43% observed a single time. Material for sequencing was blood. The receptors stem from a young woman in good health.

This rearrangement joins TRBV7-9 to TRBJ2-4; TRBD2 agrees at 10 bases. The V and J ends lost 6 bases and 0 bases, in that order; junction bases with no gene match: 5. This CDR3 comprises 16 residues. The germline gives CDR1 SEHNR, CDR2 FQNEAQ (reference sequence). CDR3 bases: TGTGCCAGCAGGCCTACTAGCGGGGTAGCCAAAAACATTCAGTACTTC. This encodes CASRPTSGVAKNIQYF.

This clonotype was detected only a few times. V and J are TRBV6-1 and TRBJ2-3, with 7 positions matching TRBD2. The length of the CDR3 is 15 residues. V dropped 2 bases and J dropped 6; count of bases not matched to a gene: 8. The germline CDR1 and CDR2 sequences are MNHNS and SASEGT. The CDR3 DNA reads as TGTGCCAGCAGTGAAAGGCTAGCGGTGGTGGATACGCAGTATTTT. Protein sequence: CASSERLAVVDTQYF.

This clonotype showed up just a few times. The chain recombines TRBV7-9 with TRBJ2-1, with D unresolved. The CDR3 contains 15 residues. Trimming removed 5 bases at V and 5 bases at J, with 16 bases between. Germline V lookup: CDR1 SEHNR, CDR2 FQNEAQ (reference sequence). The CDR3 nucleotides read TGTGCCAGCAGCCCACTGAGTATCGGCCACAATGAGCAGTTCTTC. It specifies CASSPLSIGHNEQFF.

V and J are TRBV7-9 and TRBJ2-3; D is perhaps TRBD2 (6 bases). Looked up from germline, CDR1 is SEHNR and CDR2 is FQNEAQ (reference sequence). Trimming left V 1 base short and J 4 bases short, with 15 bases between. The CDR3 runs to 16 residues. The CDR3 DNA sequence: TGTGCCAGCAGCTTAGGAGCGAGGGAGGCGGCAGATACGCAGTATTTT. This encodes CASSLGAREAADTQYF.

This clonotype was recorded at least ten times. This rearrangement joins TRBV27 to TRBJ1-1; no clear D. This CDR3 region has 13 residues. V lost 1 base and J lost 2, with 5 bases in between. Germline values: CDR1 MNHEY, CDR2 SMNVEV (reference sequence). This CDR3 reads CASSLYRNTEAFF. CDR3 in DNA: TGTGCCAGCAGTTTATACCGAAACACTGAAGCTTTCTTT.

The chain joins TRBV10-3 to TRBJ1-6; no definite D call. The germline gives CDR1 ENHRY, CDR2 SYGVKD. The V end was cut by 6 bases, the J end by 5 bases, with 8 bases between. The CDR3 is made up of 13 amino acids. The CDR3 loop reads CAISSPNNSPLHF. DNA of the CDR3: TGTGCCATCAGCTCCCCAAATAATTCACCCCTCCACTTT.

The rearrangement links TRBV12-3 or TRBV12-4 to TRBJ2-7; D gene ambiguous. The CDR3 is made up of 16 amino acids. V was shortened by 2 bases and J by 2 bases, with 16 bases between the two germline ends. CDR3 sequence reads: CASSLSIEVGTYEQYF. The CDR3 nucleotides are TGTGCCAGCAGTTTATCAATTGAGGTGGGTACCTACGAGCAGTACTTC.

The chain employs TRBV20-1 and TRBJ1-2; 7 bases agree with TRBD1. There are 13 residues in the CDR3. Germline-derived CDR1 and CDR2 are DFQATT and SNEGSKA (reference sequence). Trimming at V came to 4 bases and at J to 8 bases, leaving 10 bases not matched to a gene. Here the CDR3 DNA reads TGCAGTGCTACTATCGAGGGGGCAATCGGCTACACCTTC. Protein sequence: CSATIEGAIGYTF.

There are a few counts of this clonotype. The gene calls are TRBV29-1 and TRBJ2-3, with 7 bases lining up with TRBD2. The CDR3 loop spans 13 amino acids. Germline-derived CDR1 and CDR2 are SQVTM and ANQGSEA. V shed 5 bases and J 0 bases; nucleotides not matched to a gene: 2. This CDR3 reads CSVQAGSTDTQYF. The CDR3, as DNA: TGCAGCGTTCAAGCGGGGAGCACAGATACGCAGTATTTT.

V gene TRBV20-1 combines with J gene TRBJ1-1; a weak D match, TRBD1 (5 bases). CDR3 length equals 16 residues. Trimming left V 3 bases short and J 2 bases short, with 19 bases between. Germline CDR1 DFQATT, CDR2 SNEGSKA (reference sequence). This CDR3 reads CSASGGLGHTNTEAFF. For the CDR3, the DNA is TGCAGTGCTAGTGGGGGGTTAGGACATACCAACACTGAAGCTTTCTTT.

This chain connects TRBV10-3 to TRBJ1-2, with 7 bases identical to TRBD1. The CDR3 spans 13 residues. Germline V gene data show CDR1 as ENHRY and CDR2 as SYGVKD. V dropped 4 bases and J dropped 2; count of bases not matched to a gene: 1. CDR3 DNA sequence: TGTGCCATCAGTGGGGGACAGAACTATGGCTACACCTTC. Translated: CAISGGQNYGYTF.

V gene TRBV27 combines with J gene TRBJ2-7; 7 bases match TRBD1. The J segment lost 5 bases and the V segment lost 3 bases, leaving 4 bases of the junction unmatched. In germline, CDR1 is MNHEY, CDR2 SMNVEV (reference sequence). The CDR3 runs 13 residues. CDR3 in DNA: TGTGCCAGCAGTTTCACAGGGGTGGACGAGCAGTACTTC. Protein: CASSFTGVDEQYF.

The rearrangement joins TRBV14 to TRBJ1-4; D gene uncertain. The CDR3 sequence is 16 residues long. The V end lost 4 bases, the J end lost 13 bases, and 25 bases lay between the germline ends. Germline assignment: CDR1 SGHDN and CDR2 FVKESK. The CDR3 nucleotides are TGTGCCAGCAGCCGCGATCCCAGCCCAATCCTTAATAGACTGTTTTTT. Protein product: CASSRDPSPILNRLFF.

This clonotype was found a few times. The chain recombines TRBV29-1 with TRBJ2-3; D unresolved. Trimming took 5 bases from V and 5 from J, leaving 11 bases between them. Germline V gives CDR1 SQVTM, CDR2 ANQGSEA. The CDR3 runs to 12 residues. The CDR3 region is CSVQFSGDTQYF. DNA for the CDR3: TGCAGCGTTCAATTCAGTGGAGATACGCAGTATTTT.

V and J are TRBV4-1 and TRBJ2-2; D not certain. Looked up from germline, CDR1 is MGHRA and CDR2 is YSYEKL. Trimming stripped 1 base from V and 1 base from J, with 7 bases between. This CDR3 contains 15 residues. The CDR3 DNA is TGCGCCAGCAGCCAAGGGGGAAAGAACACCGGGGAGCTGTTTTTT. Protein sequence: CASSQGGKNTGELFF.